The 9 T cell receptor beta chains presented below share a single source sample, sequenced in a study of cytomegalovirus exposure and HLA in healthy donors. 60 Vbeta and 13 Jbeta primers were used in PCR. This table comes from immunoSEQ multiplex PCR, and its TCRdb copy is limited to in-frame clones, with some not included. The table records around 110,000 clones, approximately 70% of them present only once. Sequences were obtained from PBMCs. The receptors were gathered from a woman aged 35 to 49 in good health and CMV-seropositive.

This chain links TRBV5-6 with TRBJ1-1; 8 bases fit TRBD1. V shed 2 bases, J shed 5 bases, and the junction held 5 bases outside the gene matches. The CDR3 length is 14 residues. CDR1 is SGHDT and CDR2 is YYEEEE in the germline V gene. CDR3 coding DNA: TGTGCCAGCAGCTTTGGACAGGGAGCTACTGAAGCTTTCTTT. Its protein product is CASSFGQGATEAFF.

The chain has TRBV9 and TRBJ2-2, with D possibly being TRBD2 (5 bases). CDR3 length equals 16 residues. CDR1 and CDR2 (germline): SGDLS, YYNGEE. The V gene lost 0 bases and the J gene lost 4 bases, with 13 bases spanning the gap. The DNA for the CDR3 is TGTGCCAGCAGCGTAGTAGTGGGTGCGGGCACCGGGGAGCTGTTTTTT. Protein product: CASSVVVGAGTGELFF.

The chain recombines TRBV19 with TRBJ2-2; TRBD1 is a possible D gene (6 bases). Germline V gene data show CDR1 as LNHDA and CDR2 as SQIVND (reference sequence). The CDR3 is made up of 14 amino acids. V gave up 10 bases and J gave up 0 bases, with 12 bases separating them. The CDR3 loop is CATADRTNTGELFF. The CDR3 DNA sequence: TGTGCCACCGCTGACAGGACGAACACCGGGGAGCTGTTTTTT.

J is TRBJ2-2 and V is TRBV27; the D gene is possibly TRBD2 (6 bases). The CDR3 loop spans 15 amino acids. Germline lookup yields CDR1 MNHEY and CDR2 SMNVEV (reference sequence). The V gene lost 0 bases and the J gene lost 9 bases, with 14 bases spanning the gap. CDR3 in amino acids: CASSLSVGGWRELFF. The CDR3 coding sequence is TGTGCCAGCAGTTTATCTGTTGGGGGGTGGAGGGAGCTGTTTTTT.

The J gene is TRBJ2-5, the V gene TRBV9, with TRBD1 identical over 9 bases. The closer fit of TRBJ2-7 to the DNA end suggests the J call may be wrong. The CDR3 has 15 residues. CDR1 and CDR2 from the germline V gene are SGDLS and YYNGEE. The CDR3 sequence: CASSPGTGQAYEQYF. In nucleotides, the CDR3 is TGTGCCAGCAGCCCCGGGACAGGGCAAGCCTACGAGCAGTACTTC.

The CDR3 DNA reads as TGTGCCAGCAGTTTATTACCGGGGTCTCAGTTTAGCTACGAGCAGTACTTC. This translates into CASSLLPGSQFSYEQYF. V and J are TRBV27 and TRBJ2-7, with D perhaps TRBD2 (5 bases). The CDR3 is 17 residues long. Trimming pared 1 base from V and 3 bases from J, leaving 19 bases between. CDR1 is MNHEY, CDR2 SMNVEV, per germline (reference sequence).

This clone came up a few times. The chain links TRBV5-1 to TRBJ2-1; 15 bases fit TRBD2. Germline V gene sequence: CDR1 SGHRS, CDR2 YFSETQ. V shed 3 bases, J shed 8 bases, and the junction held 15 bases outside the gene matches. The CDR3 sequence is 19 residues long. The CDR3 region has the DNA TGCGCCAGCAGCTCCAAACGCACCGGACTAGCGGGAGGGCCCCATGAGCAGTTCTTC. The encoded protein is CASSSKRTGLAGGPHEQFF.

The J gene is TRBJ2-7, the V gene TRBV14; D possibly corresponds to TRBD2 (7 bases). CDR1 is SGHDN, CDR2 FVKESK, per germline. CDR3 size: 15 residues. V shed 1 base and J shed 4 bases, with 14 bases lying between them. For the CDR3, the DNA is TGTGCCAGCAGCCAAGGACTAGCAGGGGTGTACGAGCAGTACTTC. Translation gives CASSQGLAGVYEQYF.

V is TRBV4-3 and J is TRBJ2-1; no definite D call. Per germline, CDR1 LGHNA and CDR2 YSLEER. CDR3 length: 16 amino acids. V shed 0 bases and J shed 0 bases, with 9 bases lying between them. Written as DNA, the CDR3 is TGCGCCAGCAGCCAAGATTTAGCAGTCTCCTACAATGAGCAGTTCTTC. It yields the protein CASSQDLAVSYNEQFF.